Detailed here is one T cell receptor beta chain. How the authors handled the data: It was from reference gene primer amplification that nucleated cell counts were estimated. The table came from immunoSEQ multiplex PCR; TCRdb's copy has only in-frame clones and leaves some out. From that table come the V and J calls and clone size; the DNA was used to work out D and trimming. The sample has 200,000 to 300,000 clones, 75% to 90% seen once. The CDR3 contains 15 residues. Germline assignment: CDR1 SGHTA and CDR2 FQGTGA. V was clipped by 2 bases and J by 1 base, with 11 bases between them. This sample was included in a study of blood T cell repertoires in COVID-19. Study information: T cells, B-cell-depleted T cells, or PBMCs provided the cDNA or gDNA that served as material.

This chain uses TRBV7-3 with TRBJ1-1; D ambiguous. Specimen: peripheral blood. The sequence derives from a man under 40 with active or convalescent COVID-19. CDR3 nucleotide sequence: TGTGCCAGCAGCTTAGGGGAGTGGAAGAACACTGAAGCTTTCTTT. Translated: CASSLGEWKNTEAFF.